The 23 T cell receptor beta chains listed next were all sequenced from one sample in a study of shared clonotypes between healthy human individuals. TCRdb's copy holds only in-frame clones and misses some; the assay was immunoSEQ multiplex PCR. The sample consists of 2,500,000 or so clones, about 90% of them appearing once. Source material: naive CD4+ T cells from PBMCs. Sample subset: CD45RA+ positively selected. These receptors all come from a man younger than 35 in good health. Some clones in this sample may be carry-over from other donors' samples.

V and J are TRBV11-2 and TRBJ2-3, with D perhaps matching TRBD2 (6 bases). CDR3 length: 14 residues. Germline CDR1 and CDR2: SGHAT and FQNNGV. Trimming pared 9 bases from V and 2 bases from J, leaving 15 bases between. Here the CDR3 reads CASEVSGITDTQYF. The DNA for the CDR3 is TGTGCCAGTGAGGTTAGCGGAATCACAGATACGCAGTATTTT.

J is TRBJ1-1 and V is TRBV6-5; D is perhaps TRBD1 (6 bases). V lost 2 bases, J lost 3 bases, and 10 bases lay in between. CDR3 length: 14 residues. The germline V gene has CDR1 MNHEY and CDR2 SVGAGI. CDR3 nucleotide sequence: TGTGCCAGCAGTTACATGTCAGGGGACACTGAAGCTTTCTTT. Its translation: CASSYMSGDTEAFF.

The chain couples TRBV20-1 to TRBJ2-7; possibly TRBD1 for D (5 bases). Trimming took off 4 bases at V and 6 bases at J, with 10 bases between the two ends. CDR3 length: 11 amino acids. Germline V gene sequence: CDR1 DFQATT, CDR2 SNEGSKA (reference sequence). CDR3 loop: CSANGAFEQYF. CDR3 nucleotide sequence: TGCAGTGCTAATGGGGCGTTCGAGCAGTACTTC.

The V and J genes are TRBV2 and TRBJ1-2; 10 bases are shared with TRBD1. The germline V gene encodes CDR1 SNHLY and CDR2 FYNNEI. V lost 7 bases, J lost 8 bases, and 13 bases stayed unmatched. This CDR3 has 15 amino acids. The CDR3 bases are TGTGCCAGCAAATATGGGGGGACAGGGGACCCCGGCTACACCTTC. This codes for CASKYGGTGDPGYTF. The whole variable domain, remainder taken from reference TRBV2 and TRBJ1-2, is EPEVTQTPSHQVTQMGQEVILRCVPISNHLYFYWYRQILGQKVEFLVSFYNNEISEKSEIFDDQFSVERPDGSNFTLKIRSTKLEDSAMYFCASKYGGTGDPGYTFGSGTRLTVV.

Regarding this clone: Different DNA sequences within this sample yield the same CDR3. The chain carries TRBV7-2 and TRBJ1-5, with D unclear. This CDR3 contains 14 residues. Germline values: CDR1 SGHTA, CDR2 FQGNSA. Trimming took 1 base from V and 0 from J, leaving 4 bases between them. The CDR3 DNA follows: TGTGCCAGCAGCTTAGGACTTAGCAATCAGCCCCAGCATTTT. Translated, it gives CASSLGLSNQPQHF.

The chain carries TRBV5-1 and TRBJ2-1; 9 positions match TRBD1. The CDR3 spans 15 residues. Germline values: CDR1 SGHRS, CDR2 YFSETQ. The J segment lost 4 bases and the V segment lost 5 bases, leaving 7 bases of the junction unmatched. CDR3 residues: CASRTGTGNYNEQFF. The CDR3 coding sequence is TGCGCCAGCAGAACCGGGACAGGGAATTACAATGAGCAGTTCTTC.

The chain has TRBV9 and TRBJ2-1; 8 bases are shared with TRBD2. The CDR3 has 15 residues. Germline values: CDR1 SGDLS, CDR2 YYNGEE. V shed 2 bases and J 4 bases; nucleotides not matched to a gene: 5. The CDR3 here is CASSVDSGVYNEQFF. The CDR3 coding sequence is TGTGCCAGCAGCGTCGATAGCGGGGTTTACAATGAGCAGTTCTTC.

A word on this clone: Other DNA sequences in this sample translate to the same CDR3. V gene TRBV27 combines with J gene TRBJ2-7, with D uncertain. CDR1 is MNHEY, CDR2 SMNVEV, per germline (reference sequence). This CDR3 comprises 13 residues. V was trimmed by 1 base and J by 3 bases, leaving 7 bases between them. The CDR3 sequence is CASSLLPNYEQYF. The DNA for the CDR3 is TGTGCCAGCAGTTTATTACCCAACTACGAGCAGTACTTC.

This rearrangement joins TRBV5-1 to TRBJ2-3; possible D gene TRBD1, 6 bases. CDR1 SGHRS and CDR2 YFSETQ come from the germline V gene. The V and J ends lost 0 bases and 1 base respectively, with 12 bases between them. The CDR3 sequence is 16 residues long. The CDR3 DNA reads TGCGCCAGCAGCTTGGGTTCAGGGGCCCGCACAGATACGCAGTATTTT. Translated: CASSLGSGARTDTQYF.

V usage is TRBV9 and J usage is TRBJ2-6; the D gene is possibly TRBD2 (6 bases). V shed 2 bases and J shed 3 bases, with 9 bases lying between them. There are 15 residues in the CDR3. Per germline, CDR1 SGDLS and CDR2 YYNGEE. The CDR3 bases are TGTGCCAGCAGCGTCGCGGGGATTGGGGCCAACGTCCTGACTTTC. Translated, it gives CASSVAGIGANVLTF.

The rearrangement joins TRBV10-3 to TRBJ2-4, with a weak D call TRBD2 (5 bases). V was cut by 5 bases and J by 8 bases, with 13 bases left in between. Germline V gene data show CDR1 as ENHRY and CDR2 as SYGVKD. There are 13 residues in the CDR3. CDR3 protein: CAISQAPEDIQYF. CDR3 DNA: TGTGCCATCAGTCAGGCCCCGGAGGACATTCAGTACTTC.

The V call is TRBV5-1, the J call TRBJ1-2, with D hard to call. The CDR3 runs 14 residues. Germline V gives CDR1 SGHRS, CDR2 YFSETQ. V was cut by 5 bases and J by 3 bases, with 14 bases left in between. This CDR3 is CASSPSDVYYGYTF. The CDR3 bases are TGCGCCAGCAGTCCATCGGACGTCTACTATGGCTACACCTTC. Drawing the rest from reference TRBV5-1 and TRBJ1-2, the complete variable domain is KAGVTQTPRYLIKTRGQQVTLSCSPISGHRSVSWYQQTPGQGLQFLFEYFSETQRNKGNFPGRFSGRQFSNSRSEMNVSTLELGDSALYLCASSPSDVYYGYTFGSGTRLTVV.

V usage is TRBV4-1 and J usage is TRBJ2-3; the match to TRBD2 covers 9 bases. J was trimmed by 0 bases and V by 3 bases; bases with no gene match: 13. Germline V CDR1 and CDR2: MGHRA, YSYEKL. This CDR3 contains 19 residues. In nucleotides, the CDR3 is TGCGCCAGCAGCCAGACCTACCGCGGAACTAGCGGGAGCACAGATACGCAGTATTTT. Translated: CASSQTYRGTSGSTDTQYF.

CDR3 sequence reads: CASSQGLAGKYEQYF. DNA for the CDR3: TGCGCCAGCAGCCAGGGACTAGCGGGAAAGTACGAGCAGTACTTC. This chain uses TRBV5-1 with TRBJ2-7, with 13 positions matching TRBD2. The CDR3 runs 15 residues. V was pared by 4 bases and J by 4 bases, with 5 bases of the junction left unmatched. Germline-derived CDR1 and CDR2 are SGHRS and YFSETQ.

This chain uses TRBV2 with TRBJ2-3; D is perhaps TRBD2 (6 bases). Germline CDR1 and CDR2: SNHLY and FYNNEI. The CDR3 has 14 amino acids. Trimming shortened V by 4 bases and J by 1 base, and 9 bases separated the two germline ends. The CDR3 nucleotides read TGTGCCAGCAGTGTGGTAGCGGGCACAGATACGCAGTATTTT. Translated: CASSVVAGTDTQYF. Drawing the rest from reference TRBV2 and TRBJ2-3, the complete variable domain is EPEVTQTPSHQVTQMGQEVILRCVPISNHLYFYWYRQILGQKVEFLVSFYNNEISEKSEIFDDQFSVERPDGSNFTLKIRSTKLEDSAMYFCASSVVAGTDTQYFGPGTRLTVL.

The chain recombines TRBV15 with TRBJ1-5, with TRBD1 matching 8 bases. Germline V gives CDR1 LNHNV, CDR2 YYDKDF (reference sequence). The CDR3 runs to 16 residues. With V trimmed by 0 bases and J by 7 bases, 8 bases remained unmatched. The CDR3 bases are TGTGCCACCAGCAGAGATTCGACAGGGGTTCCCCAGCCCCAGCATTTT. Translated, it gives CATSRDSTGVPQPQHF.

The J gene is TRBJ2-7, the V gene TRBV18; no definite D call. CDR1 and CDR2 (germline): KGHSH, LQKENI. V was shortened by 6 bases and J by 2 bases, with 8 bases between the two germline ends. The CDR3 runs 12 residues. CDR3 loop: CASSAEAYEQYF. CDR3 in DNA: TGTGCCAGCTCGGCAGAAGCCTACGAGCAGTACTTC.

The chain has TRBV11-2 and TRBJ2-5; D may match TRBD1 or TRBD2 (5 bases each). This CDR3 is 13 amino acids long. Trimming cost V 5 bases and J 5 bases, with 12 bases left between them. The germline gives CDR1 SGHAT, CDR2 FQNNGV. The DNA for the CDR3 is TGTGCCAGCAGCCGAGGGGTACGGGAGACCCAGTACTTC. Its translation is CASSRGVRETQYF. The variable domain in full, completed from reference TRBV11-2 and TRBJ2-5, reads EAGVAQSPRYKIIEKRQSVAFWCNPISGHATLYWYQQILGQGPKLLIQFQNNGVVDDSQLPKDRFSAERLKGVDSTLKIQPAKLEDSAVYLCASSRGVRETQYFGPGTRLLVL.

V gene TRBV5-1 combines with J gene TRBJ2-2; either TRBD1 or TRBD2 may fit D (5 bases each). Trimming took 0 bases from V and 6 from J, leaving 12 bases between them. The CDR3 is 15 residues long. Germline values: CDR1 SGHRS, CDR2 YFSETQ. In nucleotides, the CDR3 is TGCGCCAGCAGCTTGGGGACAAGCGGTCCCGGGGAGCTGTTTTTT. Translation: CASSLGTSGPGELFF.

The chain uses TRBV5-1 and TRBJ2-7; D remains unclear. The CDR3 contains 15 residues. With 2 bases removed from V and 4 bases from J, the gap between germline ends came to 16 bases. Germline CDR1 and CDR2: SGHRS and YFSETQ. The CDR3 reads CASSFSPFGVYEQYF. CDR3 bases: TGCGCCAGCAGCTTTAGCCCTTTTGGGGTATACGAGCAGTACTTC.

The chain recombines TRBV19 with TRBJ2-5; 11 bases match TRBD2. Germline V CDR1 and CDR2: LNHDA, SQIVND (reference sequence). CDR3 length: 16 amino acids. V was clipped by 3 bases and J by 5 bases; unmatched bases: 8. The CDR3: CASSITSGSFRETQYF. The CDR3 nucleotides read TGTGCCAGTAGTATTACTAGCGGGAGCTTTAGGGAGACCCAGTACTTC. The full variable domain, rest sourced from reference TRBV19 and TRBJ2-5, is DGGITQSPKYLFRKEGQNVTLSCEQNLNHDAMYWYRQDPGQGLRLIYYSQIVNDFQKGDIAEGYSVSREKKESFPLTVTSAQKNPTAFYLCASSITSGSFRETQYFGPGTRLLVL.

The CDR3 region has the DNA TGTGCCAGCAGTCCACACAGGGATAATGAGCAGTTCTTC. Translated: CASSPHRDNEQFF. The chain recombines TRBV6-5 with TRBJ2-1; a weak D match, TRBD1 (6 bases). V lost 5 bases and J lost 7, with 12 bases in between. Per the germline V gene, CDR1 is MNHEY and CDR2 is SVGAGI. The CDR3 has 13 amino acids.

The sample holds one count of this clone. V usage is TRBV4-3 and J usage is TRBJ1-2, with a weak D call TRBD1 (5 bases). In germline, CDR1 is LGHNA, CDR2 YSLEER. This CDR3 is 15 amino acids long. Between the trimmed V and J ends, which lost 3 bases and 7 bases, there was a span of 18 bases. The DNA of the CDR3 is TGCGCCAGCAGCCACGAGCGACGACAGTACTGTGGCTACACCTTC. Translating it yields CASSHERRQYCGYTF.